The present T cell receptor (beta chain) was sequenced within a study of cytomegalovirus exposure and HLA in healthy donors. The study, taken as a whole, reports: It was approximately 170 TCR beta chains that were listed as cytomegalovirus-associated.

Turning to this clone: Antigen specificity is unknown.

Primers for the PCR totalled 60 Vbeta and 13 Jbeta. Original analysis: Later analysis identified tens of millions of unique TCR beta chains, 8.5 million to 13 million shared. Clones were read by immunoSEQ multiplex PCR, and TCRdb kept only the in-frame ones, dropping some. For V, J and clone size, that table is used; D and trimming come from the DNA. The profile covers 100,000 or so clones, with about three quarters appearing a single time and about 9.5% taken by the ten largest. Sequencing input: PBMCs. The source of this sequence is a man under 40 in good health and CMV-seropositive.

The CDR3 protein is CASSQTAGVNYEQYF. In DNA, the CDR3 is TGTGCCAGCAGCCAGACGGCAGGGGTAAACTACGAGCAGTACTTC. The gene calls are TRBV7-9 and TRBJ2-7; perhaps TRBD1 as D (6 bases). This CDR3 is 15 amino acids long. Germline V gene data show CDR1 as SEHNR and CDR2 as FQNEAQ (reference sequence). Trimming stripped 5 bases from V and 3 bases from J, with 17 bases between.